Each of the 18 T cell receptor beta chains below was sequenced from the same sample in a study of control samples from healthy donors and cancer patients. The data were produced by immunoSEQ multiplex PCR, yet TCRdb's version contains in-frame clones alone and is incomplete. The sample has around 120,000 clones; about 95% are singletons. The specimen sequenced was blood. These receptors all stem from a man younger than 40 in good health.

The chain uses TRBV6-5 and TRBJ2-7; maybe TRBD2 (6 bases). The germline V gene encodes CDR1 MNHEY and CDR2 SVGAGI. This CDR3 has 13 residues. With 6 bases removed from V and 3 bases from J, the gap between germline ends came to 12 bases. The CDR3 loop is CASRVPGDYEQYF. In nucleotides, the CDR3 is TGTGCCAGCAGGGTCCCGGGGGACTACGAGCAGTACTTC.

The rearrangement uses TRBV21-1 and TRBJ2-4; the table gives TRBD2 as D, unverified against the DNA. TRBV21-1 represents a pseudogene. The CDR3 has 16 residues. The CDR3 reads CASSPPPKAGKNIQYF. The DNA for the CDR3 is TGTGCCAGCAGCCCCCCCCCTAAAGCCGGCAAAAACATTCAGTACTTC.

The chain carries TRBV28 and TRBJ1-2; 7 positions match TRBD1. The germline V gene encodes CDR1 MDHEN and CDR2 SYDVKM. The V and J ends lost 6 bases and 8 bases, in that order; junction bases with no gene match: 9. CDR3 size: 13 residues. The CDR3 loop reads CASRLTGERGYTF. In nucleotides, the CDR3 is TGTGCCAGCAGATTAACAGGGGAACGGGGCTACACCTTC.

The J gene is TRBJ2-2, the V gene TRBV2; no reliable D call. The V end lost 8 bases, the J end lost 0 bases, and 10 bases lay between the germline ends. Germline V CDR1 and CDR2: SNHLY, FYNNEI. CDR3 length: 14 amino acids. DNA for the CDR3: TGTGCCAGCGGCTCGATGGCGAACACCGGGGAGCTGTTTTTT. Amino acids: CASGSMANTGELFF.

This chain connects TRBV19 to TRBJ1-5; D is unclear. This CDR3 contains 13 residues. Trimming took off 5 bases at V and 7 bases at J, with 12 bases between the two ends. The V gene's germline CDR1 is LNHDA and CDR2 SQIVND (reference sequence). CDR3 amino acids: CASSPYAGQPQHF. Here the CDR3 DNA reads TGTGCCAGTAGTCCCTATGCGGGGCAGCCCCAGCATTTT.

This clone came up once. This chain connects TRBV6-5 to TRBJ2-7; D gene unclear. Germline lookup yields CDR1 MNHEY and CDR2 SVGAGI. This CDR3 is built from 13 residues. V was pared by 1 base and J by 4 bases, with 8 bases between. The CDR3 bases are TGTGCCAGCAGTTACTTCGGGTCATACGAGCAGTACTTC. Its protein product is CASSYFGSYEQYF.

This clone appeared once. The chain recombines TRBV10-1 with TRBJ2-2; no clear D. Germline CDR1 reads WNHNN; CDR2 reads SYGVQD (reference sequence). The CDR3 spans 16 residues. Trimming shortened V by 4 bases and J by 3 bases, and 15 bases separated the two germline ends. This CDR3 reads CASSALSGLDTGELFF. CDR3 sequence (DNA): TGCGCCAGCAGTGCTTTATCCGGGCTCGACACCGGGGAGCTGTTTTTT.

The chain has TRBV10-1 and TRBJ2-1; D may be TRBD2 (7 bases). The CDR3 is 15 amino acids. CDR1 and CDR2 (germline): WNHNN, SYGVQD (reference sequence). Trimming took 2 bases from V and 6 from J, leaving 14 bases between them. DNA of the CDR3: TGCGCCAGCAGTGAGGCGGGGGCTAAAAGCAATGAGCAGTTCTTC. Protein: CASSEAGAKSNEQFF.

This clone was found once. V usage is TRBV19 and J usage is TRBJ2-5; tentatively, D is TRBD2 (5 bases). Trimming shortened V by 3 bases and J by 2 bases, and 7 bases separated the two germline ends. This CDR3 contains 13 residues. Per germline, CDR1 LNHDA and CDR2 SQIVND (reference sequence). CDR3 amino acids: CASSIGLQETQYF. The CDR3 region has the DNA TGTGCCAGTAGTATCGGACTGCAAGAGACCCAGTACTTC.

The chain couples TRBV10-3 to TRBJ2-7; 7 bases align to TRBD2. This CDR3 is 15 amino acids long. Germline loops: CDR1 ENHRY, CDR2 SYGVKD. The trim removed 0 bases at V and 3 bases at J, leaving 5 bases unmatched. CDR3 coding DNA: TGTGCCATCAGTGAGTCTCCTACTAGCGACTACGAGCAGTACTTC. It yields the protein CAISESPTSDYEQYF.

V gene TRBV2 combines with J gene TRBJ2-5; possible D gene TRBD1, 5 bases. The CDR3 covers 17 residues. The V and J ends lost 0 bases and 1 base respectively, with 15 bases between them. CDR1 and CDR2 (germline): SNHLY, FYNNEI. The CDR3 is CASSEAPVGRAQETQYF. The CDR3 nucleotides are TGTGCCAGCAGTGAAGCGCCCGTGGGCAGGGCCCAAGAGACCCAGTACTTC.

V is TRBV30 and J is TRBJ2-1, with 10 bases aligning to TRBD2. Losses at the gene ends were 2 bases for V and 5 bases for J; bases not matched to a gene: 6. The CDR3 is 15 residues long. Per the germline V gene, CDR1 is GTSNPN and CDR2 is SVGIG (reference sequence). The CDR3 region has the DNA TGTGCCTGGAGTCCAATAGCGGGGGGCCACAATGAGCAGTTCTTC. This encodes CAWSPIAGGHNEQFF.

The chain joins TRBV6-5 to TRBJ1-1, with D possibly being TRBD1 (6 bases). Per germline, CDR1 MNHEY and CDR2 SVGAGI. This CDR3 has 13 amino acids. The V end was cut by 0 bases, the J end by 4 bases, with 6 bases between. The CDR3 nucleotides are TGTGCCAGCAGTTACTCAGGGGGCACTGAAGCTTTCTTT. It codes for CASSYSGGTEAFF.

This clone was seen a handful of times. In the same sample, other DNA sequences code for this CDR3. The chain carries TRBV5-1 and TRBJ1-4; 12 nucleotides agree with TRBD1. Germline trimming cut 5 bases from V and 8 bases from J; bases unmatched to any gene: 4. There are 14 residues in the CDR3. Germline loops: CDR1 SGHRS, CDR2 YFSETQ. CDR3 in DNA: TGCGCCAGCAGTCTGGGACAGGGGGCGGAAAAACTGTTTTTT. It codes for CASSLGQGAEKLFF.

The count of this clone is one. CDR3 sequence (DNA): TGTGCCAGCAGTTTTTATGCGGCGACTGAAGCTTTCTTT. It encodes CASSFYAATEAFF. The rearrangement links TRBV12-3 or TRBV12-4 to TRBJ1-1, with unresolved D. There are 13 residues in the CDR3. The V and J ends lost 3 bases and 5 bases respectively, with 10 bases between them.

V is TRBV18 and J is TRBJ2-7; D unresolved. This CDR3 spans 13 amino acids. V lost 0 bases, J lost 4 bases, and 7 bases lay in between. The germline V gene encodes CDR1 KGHSH and CDR2 LQKENI. Here the CDR3 DNA reads TGTGCCAGCTCACCACCGAGAGGATACGAGCAGTACTTC. Translating gives CASSPPRGYEQYF.

In regard to this clone: Other nucleotide sequences from this sample produce the same CDR3. This rearrangement joins TRBV12-3 or TRBV12-4 to TRBJ1-4; D remains ambiguous. V was clipped by 3 bases and J by 8 bases, with 4 bases between them. This CDR3 spans 11 amino acids. CDR3 region: CASSFGEKLFF. CDR3 coding DNA: TGTGCCAGCAGTTTTGGGGAAAAACTGTTTTTT.

This chain links TRBV3-1 (or the pseudogene TRBV3-2) with TRBJ2-2; D not certain. CDR1 and CDR2 (germline): LGHDT, YNNKEL (reference sequence). The ends were cut back, 0 bases at V and 7 bases at J, with 9 bases in the middle. This CDR3 region has 14 residues. The CDR3 loop reads CASSQDFASGELFF. The DNA of the CDR3 is TGTGCCAGCAGCCAAGATTTCGCTAGCGGGGAGCTGTTTTTT.